This TCR beta chain was sequenced during a study of Graves' ophthalmopathy and Graves' hyperthyroidism. Study information: Peripheral blood was collected at initial diagnosis, before any treatment.

This clonotype has a count of ten or more. RNA transcripts provided the template for amplifying TCR beta CDR3 regions. RT-PCR was first run with HTBI primers, then multiplex PCR in a second round. TCRdb re-analysed the multiplex PCR reads in MiXCR, keeping a single row per CDR3 protein. The repertoire holds 300,000 to 450,000 distinct CDR3 sequences, with about 18% as singletons. With 6 bases removed from V and 1 base from J, the gap between germline ends came to 4 bases. Germline CDR1 and CDR2: SNHLY and FYNNEI. This CDR3 has 11 residues. The sample consisted of peripheral blood. The TCR comes from an adult woman with stable Graves' hyperthyroidism. The chain couples TRBV2 to TRBJ2-7; D call uncertain. CDR3 in DNA: TGTGCCAGCAGGTTTTCCTACGAGCAGTACTTC. Translated: CASRFSYEQYF.